This TCR beta chain was observed in a study of blood T cell repertoires in COVID-19. Study-level background: Samples came from the United States, Italy and Spain, spanning acute and convalescent COVID-19.

Living in about two dozen US areas, the participants were between roughly 18 and 95 years of age. Cohorts were assigned according to the clinical history that participants reported. All recovered Cohort 3 donors got two negative PCRs, got clearance, or saw symptom resolution. The ends lost 3 bases at V and 2 bases at J; junction bases unmatched: 8. Germline V CDR1 and CDR2: SEHNR, FQNEAQ (reference sequence). CDR3 size: 17 residues. Only in-frame clones appear in the TCRdb table, and some are missing; sequencing was by immunoSEQ multiplex PCR. The sample carries roughly 300,000 clones, 70% to 90% recorded once.

The chain links TRBV7-9 to TRBJ2-3; 10 bases agree with TRBD2. The sequenced material came from PBMCs or T cells enriched from blood (not recorded which). The origin of this receptor is a woman in her twenties or thirties who had recovered from COVID-19. CDR3 bases: TGTGCCAGCAGCTTCGTAGCGGGGGGCGAATACACAGATACGCAGTATTTT. Amino acid sequence: CASSFVAGGEYTDTQYF.